The clone carrying this T cell receptor beta chain was seen only a few times. Its antigen is unknown. The record originates from a study of blood T cells in healthy people across ages. Together with a sample-barcoded 5' primer, a J-beta primer mix was included in a second PCR lasting roughly 6 to 12 cycles. MiXCR was run by TCRdb on the 5' RACE reads, yielding one entry per CDR3 protein. The sample shows about 1,400,000 distinct CDR3 sequences, 35% to 45% of them seen only once. General study results and limits: There were more naive CD4+ cells and higher diversity in long-lived donors than in aged donors.

The ends lost 6 bases at V and 2 bases at J; junction bases unmatched: 7. This CDR3 comprises 15 residues. Germline-derived CDR1 and CDR2 are MNHNS and SASEGT. Healthy Caucasians from Russia aged roughly 6 to 95 served as donors. For every donor, a draw yielded roughly 10 milliliters of peripheral blood. The source material was blood. V usage is TRBV6-1 and J usage is TRBJ2-7, with 10 positions matching TRBD2. This receptor was obtained from a woman under 30 in good health. CDR3 DNA: TGTGCCAGCAGCACTGGACTAGCGGAGACCTACGAGCAGTACTTC. As protein: CASSTGLAETYEQYF.